In its sample, the clone carrying this T cell receptor (beta chain) ranks as medium-sized. Its antigen is not identified. CDR3 size: 16 residues. Germline CDR1 reads SEHNR; CDR2 reads FQNEAQ (reference sequence). Deletions cut 5 bases from V and 8 bases from J, with 21 bases between. Sequencing used immunoSEQ multiplex PCR; TCRdb keeps in-frame clones, though not all of them. There are some 4,100 clones in the sample, none observed a single time. Cyclophosphamide on days +3 and +4 followed busulfan-fludarabine conditioning and a marrow graft. The sample is drawn from a study of T cells after posttransplantation cyclophosphamide. Whole-study results and caveats: Later post-transplant blood repertoires were often dominated by donor CD8+ memory clones. After PTCy, TRB diversity resembled that of CNI/methotrexate controls. Tissue-infiltrating T cells from skin or gut overlapped little with blood T cells.

This TCR came from a female patient younger than 35 who received an allogeneic stem cell transplant from an unrelated donor, was CMV-positive, and had acute GVHD only. The graft donor may be the source of some T cells. The genes are TRBV7-9 and TRBJ1-4; D ambiguous. Sequencing was performed on PBMCs, taken after allogeneic stem cell transplant with posttransplant cyclophosphamide. CDR3 loop: CASSHERRGWQEKLFF. CDR3 nucleotide sequence: TGTGCCAGCAGCCACGAACGTAGAGGGTGGCAGGAAAAACTGTTTTTT.